This T cell receptor beta chain was observed in a study of blood T cell repertoires in COVID-19. Using immunoSEQ multiplex PCR, the repertoire was profiled, and TCRdb retains in-frame clones only, with some absent. The sample has under 100,000 clones; 75% to 90% are singletons. The V and J ends lost 2 bases and 1 base, in that order; junction bases with no gene match: 1. The CDR3 totals 15 residues. Germline CDR1 is SGHTA and CDR2 is FQGNSA. The sequence derives from a woman aged 40 to 49 with active or convalescent COVID-19. J is TRBJ1-5 and V is TRBV7-2, with TRBD1 matching over 8 bases. Sequences were obtained from peripheral blood. In DNA, the CDR3 is TGTGCCAGCAGCTTACAGGGGGCGAGCAATCAGCCCCAGCATTTT. Translation: CASSLQGASNQPQHF.